This record looks at one T cell receptor (beta chain) sequence and its context. These data are taken from a study of control samples from healthy donors and cancer patients. Method: immunoSEQ multiplex PCR; TCRdb's copy keeps in-frame clones and lacks some. Of 150,000 to 200,000 clones in the sample, almost 90% are singletons; the top ten hold over 4%. V lost 1 base, J lost 1 base, and 10 bases lay in between. The V gene's germline CDR1 is GTSNPN and CDR2 SVGIG (reference sequence). This CDR3 has 14 amino acids. The source is a woman younger than 45 in good health. The chain is built from TRBV30 and TRBJ1-1; possibly TRBD1 for D (6 bases). Sequencing used blood. The CDR3 here is CAWSAGRGNTEAFF. In DNA, the CDR3 is TGTGCCTGGAGTGCGGGCAGGGGGAACACTGAAGCTTTCTTT.